The clone carrying this TCR beta chain appeared a few times. PCR employed 60 Vbeta and 13 Jbeta primers. TCRdb's table, derived via immunoSEQ multiplex PCR, lists solely in-frame clones and lacks some. The sample gives about 140,000 clones, under 90% of which show up once; 4.5% to 5.5% is in the top ten. This sample stems from a study of cytomegalovirus exposure and HLA in healthy donors. Germline loops: CDR1 ENHRY, CDR2 SYGVKD. This CDR3 contains 16 residues. Trimming stripped 0 bases from V and 6 bases from J, with 17 bases between. The sequencing input was PBMCs. This TCR came from a man aged 35 to 55 in good health and CMV-seronegative. The chain combines TRBV10-3 with TRBJ1-1; TRBD1 is a possible D gene (5 bases). The CDR3 here is CAISESGGSGESEAFF. CDR3 nucleotides: TGTGCCATCAGTGAGTCGGGGGGGTCCGGTGAATCTGAAGCTTTCTTT.